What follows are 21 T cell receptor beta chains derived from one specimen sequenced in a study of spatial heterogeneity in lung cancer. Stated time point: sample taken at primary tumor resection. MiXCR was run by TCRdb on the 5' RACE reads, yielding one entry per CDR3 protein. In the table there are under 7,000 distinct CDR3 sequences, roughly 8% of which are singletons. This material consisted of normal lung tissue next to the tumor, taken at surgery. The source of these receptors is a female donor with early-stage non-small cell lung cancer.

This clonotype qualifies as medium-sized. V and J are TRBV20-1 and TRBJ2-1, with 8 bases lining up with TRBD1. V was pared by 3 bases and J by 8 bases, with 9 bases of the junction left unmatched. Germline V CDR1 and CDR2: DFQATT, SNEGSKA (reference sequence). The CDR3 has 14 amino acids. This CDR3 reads CSASRGHGIDEQFF. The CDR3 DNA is TGCAGTGCTAGCAGGGGGCACGGGATCGATGAGCAGTTCTTC.

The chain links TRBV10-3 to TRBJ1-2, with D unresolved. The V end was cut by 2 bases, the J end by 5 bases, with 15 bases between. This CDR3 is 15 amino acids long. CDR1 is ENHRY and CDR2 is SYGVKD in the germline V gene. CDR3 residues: CAISERGRSRYGYTF. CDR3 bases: TGTGCCATCAGTGAGAGAGGGCGCAGTCGGTATGGCTACACCTTC.

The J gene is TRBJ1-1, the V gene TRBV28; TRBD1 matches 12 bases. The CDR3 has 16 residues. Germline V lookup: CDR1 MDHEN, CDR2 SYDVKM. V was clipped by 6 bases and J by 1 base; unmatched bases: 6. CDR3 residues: CASRPPGQGANTEAFF. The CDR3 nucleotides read TGTGCCAGCAGGCCCCCGGGACAGGGGGCGAACACTGAAGCTTTCTTT.

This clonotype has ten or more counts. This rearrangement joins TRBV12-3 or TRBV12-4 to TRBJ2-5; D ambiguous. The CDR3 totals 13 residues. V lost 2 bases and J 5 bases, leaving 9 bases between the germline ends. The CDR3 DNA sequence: TGTGCCAGCAGTTTATCTGGGGTCGAGACCCAGTACTTC. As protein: CASSLSGVETQYF.

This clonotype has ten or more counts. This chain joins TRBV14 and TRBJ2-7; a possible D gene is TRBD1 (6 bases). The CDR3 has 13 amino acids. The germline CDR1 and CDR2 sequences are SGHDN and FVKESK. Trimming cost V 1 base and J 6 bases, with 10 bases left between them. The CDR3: CASSQVQGSEQYF. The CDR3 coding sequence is TGTGCCAGCAGCCAAGTCCAGGGGAGCGAGCAGTACTTC.

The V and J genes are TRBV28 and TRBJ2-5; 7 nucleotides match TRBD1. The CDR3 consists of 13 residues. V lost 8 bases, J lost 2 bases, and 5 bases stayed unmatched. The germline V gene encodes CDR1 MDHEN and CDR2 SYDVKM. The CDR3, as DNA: TGTGCCAGCGGAAGGGGGCGGCAAGAGACCCAGTACTTC. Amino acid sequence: CASGRGRQETQYF.

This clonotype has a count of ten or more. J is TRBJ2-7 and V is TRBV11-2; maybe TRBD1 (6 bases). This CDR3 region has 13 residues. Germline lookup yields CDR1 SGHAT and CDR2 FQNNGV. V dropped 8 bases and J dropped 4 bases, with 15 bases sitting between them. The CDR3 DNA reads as TGTGCCAGCGGCGACAGGACCTTATACGAGCAGTACTTC. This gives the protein CASGDRTLYEQYF.

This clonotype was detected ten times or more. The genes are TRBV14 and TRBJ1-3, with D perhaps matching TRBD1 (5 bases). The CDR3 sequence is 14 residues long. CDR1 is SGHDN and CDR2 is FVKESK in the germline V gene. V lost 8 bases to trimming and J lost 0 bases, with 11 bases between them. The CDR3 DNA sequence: TGTGCCAGCGGGGCGATGTACTCTGGAAACACCATATATTTT. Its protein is CASGAMYSGNTIYF. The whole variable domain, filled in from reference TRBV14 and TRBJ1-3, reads EAGVTQFPSHSVIEKGQTVTLRCDPISGHDNLYWYRRVMGKEIKFLLHFVKESKQDESGMPNNRFLAERTGGTYSTLKVQPAELEDSGVYFCASGAMYSGNTIYFGEGSWLTVV.

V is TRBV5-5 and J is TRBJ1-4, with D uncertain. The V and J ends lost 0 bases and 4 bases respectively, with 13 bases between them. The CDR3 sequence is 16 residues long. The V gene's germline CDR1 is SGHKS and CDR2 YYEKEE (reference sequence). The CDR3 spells CASSLGGVRGNEKLFF. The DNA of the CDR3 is TGTGCCAGCAGCTTGGGCGGGGTTCGAGGTAATGAAAAACTGTTTTTT.

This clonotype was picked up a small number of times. The chain's CDR3 is CASSLAGSTGELFF. The CDR3 DNA reads as TGTGCCAGCAGCTTAGCGGGGTCCACCGGGGAGCTGTTTTTT. J is TRBJ2-2 and V is TRBV7-9; no reliable D call. The CDR3 is 14 residues long. V lost 0 bases and J lost 4, with 6 bases in between. The V gene's germline CDR1 is SEHNR and CDR2 FQNEAQ (reference sequence).

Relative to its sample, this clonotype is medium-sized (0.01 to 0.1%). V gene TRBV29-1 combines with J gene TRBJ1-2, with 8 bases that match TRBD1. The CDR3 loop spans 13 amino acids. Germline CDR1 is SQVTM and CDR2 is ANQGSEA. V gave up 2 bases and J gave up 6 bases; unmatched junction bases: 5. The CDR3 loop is CSVERTGFHGYTF. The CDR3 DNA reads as TGCAGCGTTGAAAGGACAGGGTTCCATGGCTACACCTTC.

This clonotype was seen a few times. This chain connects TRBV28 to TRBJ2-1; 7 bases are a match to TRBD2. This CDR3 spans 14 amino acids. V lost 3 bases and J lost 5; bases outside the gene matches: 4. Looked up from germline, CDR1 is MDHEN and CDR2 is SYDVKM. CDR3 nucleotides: TGTGCCAGCAGTTTCAGCGGGGTTGACAATGAGCAGTTCTTC. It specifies CASSFSGVDNEQFF.

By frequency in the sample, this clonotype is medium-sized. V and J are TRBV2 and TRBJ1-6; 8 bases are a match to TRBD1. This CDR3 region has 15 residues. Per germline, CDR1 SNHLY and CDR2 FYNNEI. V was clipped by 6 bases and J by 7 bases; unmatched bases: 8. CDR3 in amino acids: CASRDRAIPNSPLHF. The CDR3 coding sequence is TGTGCCAGCAGGGACAGGGCTATTCCGAATTCACCCCTCCACTTT.

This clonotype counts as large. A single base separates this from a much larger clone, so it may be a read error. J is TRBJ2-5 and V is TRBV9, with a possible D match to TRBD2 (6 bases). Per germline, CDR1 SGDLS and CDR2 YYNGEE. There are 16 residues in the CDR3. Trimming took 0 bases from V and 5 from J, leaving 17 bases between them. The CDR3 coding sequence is TGTGCCAGCAGCGTAGAGGGTAGCGGCCGTGGGGAGACCCAGTACTTC. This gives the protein CASSVEGSGRGETQYF.

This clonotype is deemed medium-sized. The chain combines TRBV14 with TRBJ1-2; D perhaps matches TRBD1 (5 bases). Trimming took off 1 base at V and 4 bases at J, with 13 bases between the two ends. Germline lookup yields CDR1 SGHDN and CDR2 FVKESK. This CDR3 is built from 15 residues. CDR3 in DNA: TGTGCCAGCAGCCAAGTAGGCGGGGGGACCTATGGCTACACCTTC. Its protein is CASSQVGGGTYGYTF.

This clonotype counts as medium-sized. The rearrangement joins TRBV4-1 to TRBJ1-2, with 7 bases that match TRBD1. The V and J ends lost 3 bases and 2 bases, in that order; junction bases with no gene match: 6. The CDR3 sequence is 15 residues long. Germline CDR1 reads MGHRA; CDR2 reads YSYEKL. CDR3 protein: CASSQDDRANYGYTF. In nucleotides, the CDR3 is TGCGCCAGCAGCCAGGATGACAGGGCCAACTATGGCTACACCTTC.

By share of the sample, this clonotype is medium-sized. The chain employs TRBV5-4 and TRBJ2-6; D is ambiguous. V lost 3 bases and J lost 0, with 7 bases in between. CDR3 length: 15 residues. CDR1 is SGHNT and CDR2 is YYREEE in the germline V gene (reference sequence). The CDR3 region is CASSYRSSGANVLTF. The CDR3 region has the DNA TGTGCCAGCAGCTATCGGAGCTCTGGGGCCAACGTCCTGACTTTC.

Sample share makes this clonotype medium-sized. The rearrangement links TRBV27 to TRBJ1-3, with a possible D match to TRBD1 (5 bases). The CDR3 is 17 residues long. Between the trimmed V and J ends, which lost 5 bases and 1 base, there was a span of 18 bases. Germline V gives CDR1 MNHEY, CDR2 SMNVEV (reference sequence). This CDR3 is CASSPFAGGRSGNTIYF. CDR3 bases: TGTGCCAGCAGTCCCTTCGCCGGGGGGAGGTCTGGAAACACCATATATTTT.

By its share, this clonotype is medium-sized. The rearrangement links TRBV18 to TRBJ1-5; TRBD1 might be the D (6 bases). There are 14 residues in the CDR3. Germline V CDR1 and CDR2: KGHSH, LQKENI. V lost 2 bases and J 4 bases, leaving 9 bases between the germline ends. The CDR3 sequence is CASSPGQQNQPQHF. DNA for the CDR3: TGTGCCAGCTCACCAGGACAGCAAAATCAGCCCCAGCATTTT.

Here the CDR3 reads CSVEDPGTSGGYGNEQFF. The CDR3 DNA follows: TGCAGCGTTGAAGATCCGGGTACTAGCGGGGGCTACGGGAATGAGCAGTTCTTC. The chain uses TRBV29-1 and TRBJ2-1; 11 positions agree with TRBD2. Germline CDR1 reads SQVTM; CDR2 reads ANQGSEA. V lost 0 bases, J lost 7 bases, and 14 bases stayed unmatched. This CDR3 comprises 18 residues.

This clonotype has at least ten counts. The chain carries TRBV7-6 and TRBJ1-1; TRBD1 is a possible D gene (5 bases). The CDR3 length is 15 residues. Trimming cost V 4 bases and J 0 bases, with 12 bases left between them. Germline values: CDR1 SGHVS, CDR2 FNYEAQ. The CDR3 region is CASSSVDSMNTEAFF. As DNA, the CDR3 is TGTGCCAGCAGCTCTGTTGACAGTATGAACACTGAAGCTTTCTTT.